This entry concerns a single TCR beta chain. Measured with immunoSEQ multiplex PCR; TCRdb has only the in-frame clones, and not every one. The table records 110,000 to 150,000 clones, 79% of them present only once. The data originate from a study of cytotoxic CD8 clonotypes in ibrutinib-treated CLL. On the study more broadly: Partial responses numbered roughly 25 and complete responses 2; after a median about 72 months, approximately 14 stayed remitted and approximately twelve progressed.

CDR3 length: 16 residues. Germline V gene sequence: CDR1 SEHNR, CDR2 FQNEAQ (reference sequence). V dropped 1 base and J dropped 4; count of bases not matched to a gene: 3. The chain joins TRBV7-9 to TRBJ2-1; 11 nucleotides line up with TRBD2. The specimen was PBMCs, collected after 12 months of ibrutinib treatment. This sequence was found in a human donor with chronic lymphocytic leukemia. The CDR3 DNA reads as TGTGCCAGCAGCTTAGTCCTAGCGGGAGGATACAATGAGCAGTTCTTC. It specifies CASSLVLAGGYNEQFF.